A single count supports the clone carrying this TCR beta chain. Its antigen is unknown. In germline, CDR1 is SGHTA, CDR2 FQGNSA. V was pared by 5 bases and J by 2 bases, with 9 bases of the junction left unmatched. CDR3 length: 17 amino acids. Single viable CD3+CD4+CD8-CD45RO+ cells were sorted as the memory CD4+ T cells. Sequencing used immunoSEQ multiplex PCR; TCRdb keeps in-frame clones, though not all of them. This sample yields roughly 40,000 clones, of which 78% are seen a single time; approximately 0.78% belongs to the top ten. This entry comes from a study of memory CD4+ T cells and cytomegalovirus serostatus. Study details: Donors were healthy Belgian adults, several CMV seropositive and under 30 seronegative. Study-level points and caveats: Each of 65 to 70 CMV-associated TCRbeta sequences occurred in one to five individuals.

V is TRBV7-2 and J is TRBJ1-2, with 12 bases lining up with TRBD1. The material sequenced was memory CD4+ T cells from blood. This TCR derives from an adult in good health and CMV-seronegative. CDR3 sequence reads: CASSRPAGTGGNYGYTF. CDR3 in DNA: TGTGCCAGCAGCCGTCCGGCCGGGACAGGGGGCAACTATGGCTACACCTTC.